The source of this TCR beta chain is a study of blood T cell repertoires in COVID-19. About the research overall: The United States, Italy and Spain provided the acute and convalescent COVID-19 samples.

In the original analysis: The assay estimated nucleated cells by amplifying reference gene primers. Assay used: immunoSEQ multiplex PCR; TCRdb lists only in-frame clones, some missing. V and J calls and clone size are as listed in that table; D and trimming were resolved from the DNA. The sample gives more than 150,000 clones, around 81% of which show up once; 9% to 15% is in the top ten. Germline assignment: CDR1 MNHNS and CDR2 SASEGT. Germline trimming cut 0 bases from V and 7 bases from J; bases unmatched to any gene: 2. This CDR3 contains 15 residues. The genes are TRBV6-1 and TRBJ2-1, with 11 bases aligning to TRBD2. This TCR was recovered from a woman older than 75 with COVID-19, enrolled during active disease. The sequenced material came from peripheral blood. CDR3 in amino acids: CASSEAWTSGNEQFF. In nucleotides, the CDR3 is TGTGCCAGCAGTGAAGCCTGGACTAGCGGGAATGAGCAGTTCTTC.